This T cell receptor (beta chain) was obtained from a study of shared clonotypes between healthy human individuals. The assay was run at deep level. Repertoires were generated with immunoSEQ multiplex PCR, while TCRdb's copy carries only in-frame clones and drops some. This sample has more than 400,000 clones, with about 96% found just once. The germline V gene encodes CDR1 MNHEY and CDR2 SMNVEV (reference sequence). The J segment lost 12 bases and the V segment lost 5 bases, leaving 12 bases of the junction unmatched. The CDR3 loop spans 14 amino acids. The chain combines TRBV27 with TRBJ2-1; 8 nucleotides line up with TRBD2. The sequencing input was naive CD4+ T cells sorted from blood. The subset denotes: CD45RA+ positively selected. The sequence came from a woman aged 25 to 45 in good health. CDR3 coding DNA: TGTGCCAGCAGTAAAGCGGGAGTAGGGTTAGCGCAGTTCTTC. Translation: CASSKAGVGLAQFF.